This entry features one T cell receptor beta chain sequence. The antigen is unknown. Nominal health characterized the donors when sampled, though unrecorded immune exposures were likely. It was with 60 Vbeta and 13 Jbeta primers that the PCR ran. Authors' methods: The count from a later analysis was some 83 million unique TCR beta chains, 9 million to 12 million of them shared. Data came from immunoSEQ multiplex PCR; TCRdb stores just in-frame clones and leaves some out. V, J and clone size are those of that table, while D and trimming were read from the DNA. The sample carries 160,000 or so clones, more than 65% recorded once. The data stem from a study of cytomegalovirus exposure and HLA in healthy donors. Study findings and constraints: CMV antigen specificity was confirmed in vitro for a few CMV-associated chains.

The TCR sequence derives from a man between 50 and 59 years old in good health and CMV-seropositive. Sample: PBMCs.

The CDR3 sequence: CASRGGYTEAFF. In DNA form, the CDR3 reads TGTGCCAGCAGAGGAGGTTACACTGAAGCTTTCTTT. The chain links TRBV6-6 to TRBJ1-1; D is unresolved. The CDR3 loop spans 12 amino acids. The germline V and J ends were trimmed by 6 bases and 3 bases, with 8 bases remaining between them. The germline gives CDR1 MNHNY, CDR2 SVGAGI (reference sequence).